Each of the 6 T cell receptor beta chains below was sequenced from the same sample in a study of blood T cells in healthy people across ages. It was with a sample-barcoded 5' primer and a J-beta primer mix that a second PCR of roughly 6 to 11 cycles was run. One entry per CDR3 protein results from TCRdb running MiXCR on the 5' RACE reads. The sample carries 1.5 million or so distinct CDR3 sequences, approximately 43% recorded once. Sequencing used blood. These receptors came from a young woman in good health.

This clonotype was observed a handful of times. The chain joins TRBV12-3 or TRBV12-4 to TRBJ2-1; a weak D match, TRBD2 (6 bases). Trimming pared 6 bases from V and 11 bases from J, leaving 26 bases between. The CDR3 totals 16 residues. The CDR3 spells CASSRLGQHLGGKQFF. Written as DNA, the CDR3 is TGTGCCAGCAGCCGATTGGGCCAGCACCTGGGGGGAAAGCAGTTCTTC.

The genes are TRBV7-9 and TRBJ2-7; D is ambiguous. This CDR3 is built from 14 residues. The germline gives CDR1 SEHNR, CDR2 FQNEAQ (reference sequence). The ends were cut back, 0 bases at V and 4 bases at J, with 10 bases in the middle. The CDR3 nucleotides read TGTGCCAGCAGCTTAGCGGGCGGAGAATACGAGCAGTACTTC. The encoded protein is CASSLAGGEYEQYF.

Note on this clonotype: This may be a read error: a much more frequent sequence differs by one nucleotide. The chain carries TRBV6-5 and TRBJ1-1; possibly TRBD1 for D (6 bases). In germline, CDR1 is MNHEY, CDR2 SVGAGI. Trimming took 7 bases from V and 4 from J, leaving 10 bases between them. The CDR3 is made up of 12 amino acids. The chain's CDR3 is CASKTGSTEAFF. As DNA, the CDR3 is TGTGCCAGCAAAACAGGGAGCACTGAAGCTTTCTTT.

The V gene is TRBV28, the J gene TRBJ1-6; D remains ambiguous. The V gene's germline CDR1 is MDHEN and CDR2 SYDVKM. This CDR3 is built from 16 residues. The V gene lost 8 bases and the J gene lost 7 bases, with 21 bases spanning the gap. Here the CDR3 reads CASGSRGLKRNSPLHF. CDR3 in DNA: TGTGCCAGCGGATCCCGCGGGCTGAAAAGGAATTCACCCCTCCACTTT. Looking up the rest from reference TRBV28 and TRBJ1-6 gives the full variable domain: DVKVTQSSRYLVKRTGEKVFLECVQDMDHENMFWYRQDPGLGLRLIYFSYDVKMKEKGDIPEGYSVSREKKERFSLILESASTNQTSMYLCASGSRGLKRNSPLHFGNGTRLTVT.

In its sample, this clonotype was seen a few times. The chain links TRBV7-2 to TRBJ2-1, with 9 bases that match TRBD2. The CDR3 sequence is 17 residues long. Germline V lookup: CDR1 SGHTA, CDR2 FQGNSA. V lost 5 bases, J lost 9 bases, and 17 bases stayed unmatched. CDR3: CASSTRVLAGVQGEQFF. The CDR3 nucleotides are TGTGCCAGCAGCACCAGGGTTTTAGCGGGAGTACAGGGTGAGCAGTTCTTC.

This clonotype occurred a few times. The chain combines TRBV27 with TRBJ1-1; D remains ambiguous. Germline V lookup: CDR1 MNHEY, CDR2 SMNVEV (reference sequence). The CDR3 has 14 amino acids. V was shortened by 1 base and J by 1 base, with 7 bases between the two germline ends. The CDR3 DNA sequence: TGTGCCAGCAGTTTATATGGACCGAACACTGAAGCTTTCTTT. This translates into CASSLYGPNTEAFF.